The 23 T cell receptor beta chains presented below share a single source sample, sequenced in a study of blood T cell repertoires in COVID-19. Method: immunoSEQ multiplex PCR; TCRdb's copy keeps in-frame clones and lacks some. The repertoire consists of around 26,000 clones, with 82% occurring once and the leading ten covering 30% to 40%. The sample taken for sequencing was peripheral blood. The receptors stem from a human donor in a cohort sampled during active COVID-19.

V gene TRBV7-8 combines with J gene TRBJ1-5; 9 nucleotides align to TRBD1. V shed 4 bases, J shed 4 bases, and the junction held 5 bases outside the gene matches. CDR1 and CDR2 from the germline V gene are SGHVS and FQNEAQ. The CDR3 is made up of 15 amino acids. CDR3: CASSSTGQGNQPQHF. The CDR3 DNA reads TGTGCCAGCAGCTCGACGGGACAGGGAAATCAGCCCCAGCATTTT. Together with reference TRBV7-8 and TRBJ1-5, the CDR3 gives the full variable domain: GAGVSQSPRYKVAKRGQDVALRCDPISGHVSLFWYQQALGQGPEFLTYFQNEAQLDKSGLPSDRFFAERPEGSVSTLKIQRTQQEDSAVYLCASSSTGQGNQPQHFGDGTRLSIL.

The chain couples TRBV30 to TRBJ1-2; the match to TRBD1 covers 9 bases. This CDR3 has 14 residues. The germline V gene has CDR1 GTSNPN and CDR2 SVGIG (reference sequence). V lost 0 bases to trimming and J lost 5 bases; unmatched junction nucleotides: 4. The CDR3, as DNA: TGTGCCTGGAGTGTTGGGACAGGGAGTTATGGCTACACCTTC. As protein: CAWSVGTGSYGYTF.

V and J are TRBV11-2 and TRBJ2-3; TRBD1 matches at 8 bases. V lost 5 bases, J lost 6 bases, and 10 bases stayed unmatched. The germline V gene has CDR1 SGHAT and CDR2 FQNNGV. CDR3 length equals 15 residues. The CDR3 here is CASSGRQGLRDTQYF. DNA of the CDR3: TGTGCCAGCAGCGGTCGACAGGGGTTGAGGGATACGCAGTATTTT.

The chain employs TRBV6-2 or TRBV6-3 and TRBJ2-1; 8 bases align to TRBD2. Germline CDR1 and CDR2: MNHEY and SVGEGT. The CDR3 loop spans 17 amino acids. With V trimmed by 3 bases and J by 2 bases, 9 bases remained unmatched. CDR3 region: CASSYPEDGGAYNEQFF. The CDR3 region has the DNA TGTGCCAGCAGTTATCCCGAAGACGGGGGGGCCTACAATGAGCAGTTCTTC.

The chain uses TRBV6-5 and TRBJ1-1; the match to TRBD1 covers 7 bases. V lost 7 bases, J lost 4 bases, and 12 bases stayed unmatched. The CDR3 contains 15 residues. The germline gives CDR1 MNHEY, CDR2 SVGAGI. CDR3 in DNA: TGTGCCAGCATAGCCAAACAGGGGTCTGCCACTGAAGCTTTCTTT. Its protein product is CASIAKQGSATEAFF.

The chain employs TRBV5-4 and TRBJ1-5; D is uncertain. The germline V and J ends were trimmed by 1 base and 0 bases, with 11 bases remaining between them. This CDR3 is 16 amino acids long. Per germline, CDR1 SGHNT and CDR2 YYREEE (reference sequence). The CDR3 region has the DNA TGTGCCAGCAGCTTGCGGCGGGCTTATAGCAATCAGCCCCAGCATTTT. Its protein product is CASSLRRAYSNQPQHF.

The DNA of the CDR3 is TGTGCCAGCAGTGTCGGGACAGGGGGCGACTACGAGCAGTACTTC. Residues: CASSVGTGGDYEQYF. The rearrangement uses TRBV28 and TRBJ2-7; 12 bases align to TRBD1. Germline CDR1 and CDR2: MDHEN and SYDVKM. Trimming cost V 5 bases and J 3 bases; bases outside gene matches: 5. This CDR3 is built from 15 residues.

The rearrangement links TRBV20-1 to TRBJ1-3, with a possible D match to TRBD1 (5 bases). The CDR3 loop spans 15 amino acids. Trimming removed 3 bases from V and 0 bases from J, with 12 bases in between. Germline values: CDR1 DFQATT, CDR2 SNEGSKA (reference sequence). Here the CDR3 reads CSASLGTGSGNTIYF. The CDR3 nucleotides read TGCAGTGCTAGTTTGGGCACAGGCTCTGGAAACACCATATATTTT.

V and J are TRBV30 and TRBJ2-3; D uncertain. The CDR3 runs to 11 residues. Germline values: CDR1 GTSNPN, CDR2 SVGIG (reference sequence). V lost 4 bases, J lost 1 base, and 3 bases lay in between. The CDR3 here is CAWTGTDTQYF. Here the CDR3 DNA reads TGTGCCTGGACGGGCACAGATACGCAGTATTTT. Complete variable domain (other parts from reference TRBV30 and TRBJ2-3): SQTIHQWPATLVQPVGSPLSLECTVEGTSNPNLYWYRQAAGRGLQLLFYSVGIGQISSEVPQNLSASRPQDRQFILSSKKLLLSDSGFYLCAWTGTDTQYFGPGTRLTVL.

This rearrangement joins TRBV28 to TRBJ2-7, with 8 nucleotides matching TRBD2. The CDR3 is made up of 14 amino acids. V shed 6 bases, J shed 2 bases, and the junction held 6 bases outside the gene matches. From germline, CDR1 is MDHEN and CDR2 SYDVKM. CDR3 nucleotide sequence: TGTGCCAGCAGAGTAGCGGGAAGAGCCTACGAGCAGTACTTC. Protein product: CASRVAGRAYEQYF.

The rearrangement links TRBV18 to TRBJ1-1; a possible D gene is TRBD1 (5 bases). Germline loops: CDR1 KGHSH, CDR2 LQKENI. This CDR3 spans 13 amino acids. Between the trimmed V and J ends, which lost 5 bases and 2 bases, there was a span of 9 bases. The CDR3 DNA reads TGTGCCAGCTCATCCCAGGGTAACACTGAAGCTTTCTTT. Residues: CASSSQGNTEAFF.

The table lists this clone with a few counts. The rearrangement uses TRBV3-1 (or the pseudogene TRBV3-2) and TRBJ1-6; TRBD1 might be the D (5 bases). V was shortened by 4 bases and J by 6 bases, with 10 bases between the two germline ends. In germline, CDR1 is LGHDT, CDR2 YNNKEL (reference sequence). This CDR3 region has 14 residues. The CDR3 reads CASSPYRGNSPLHF. In DNA, the CDR3 is TGTGCCAGCAGCCCATATAGGGGTAATTCACCCCTCCACTTT.

The CDR3 nucleotides are TGCGCCACCAGACAGGGGAACACTGAAGCTTTCTTT. Translation: CATRQGNTEAFF. The chain recombines TRBV10-2 with TRBJ1-1; TRBD1 aligns across 7 bases. The CDR3 has 12 residues. Germline V gene data show CDR1 as WSHSY and CDR2 as SAAADI. Unmatched junction bases numbered 3, after V lost 10 bases and J lost 1 base.

In its sample, this clone ranks as medium-sized (0.01 to 0.1%). V usage is TRBV5-6 and J usage is TRBJ2-7, with D possibly matching TRBD1 (6 bases). V lost 4 bases and J 1 base, leaving 9 bases between the germline ends. The germline CDR1 and CDR2 sequences are SGHDT and YYEEEE. The CDR3 totals 13 residues. This CDR3 is CASSTQGSYEQYF. In DNA form, the CDR3 reads TGTGCCAGCAGCACACAGGGTTCCTACGAGCAGTACTTC.

The chain carries TRBV4-3 and TRBJ2-1; 8 nucleotides agree with TRBD2. Germline V gives CDR1 LGHNA, CDR2 YSLEER. The CDR3 totals 18 residues. With V trimmed by 0 bases and J by 5 bases, 12 bases remained unmatched. CDR3 residues: CASSQDLPGGAGDNEQFF. The CDR3 coding sequence is TGCGCCAGCAGCCAAGATCTCCCCGGTGGAGCGGGGGACAATGAGCAGTTCTTC.

The chain employs TRBV5-4 and TRBJ2-7; TRBD2 matches 7 bases. With 1 base clipped from V and 2 bases from J, the junction kept 6 bases outside the gene matches. CDR1 and CDR2 from the germline V gene are SGHNT and YYREEE (reference sequence). The CDR3 contains 15 residues. Written as DNA, the CDR3 is TGTGCCAGCAGCTTGATTGAGACTAGCACCTACGAGCAGTACTTC. Its translation is CASSLIETSTYEQYF.

This sequence joins TRBV30 and TRBJ1-6; D is undetermined. The CDR3 is 14 residues long. Trimming took off 4 bases at V and 10 bases at J, with 17 bases between the two ends. From germline, CDR1 is GTSNPN and CDR2 SVGIG (reference sequence). DNA for the CDR3: TGTGCCTGGAATCCGGGTCCCCTTGGGTCACCCCTCCACTTT. This translates into CAWNPGPLGSPLHF. The full variable domain, its missing parts supplied by reference TRBV30 and TRBJ1-6, is SQTIHQWPATLVQPVGSPLSLECTVEGTSNPNLYWYRQAAGRGLQLLFYSVGIGQISSEVPQNLSASRPQDRQFILSSKKLLLSDSGFYLCAWNPGPLGSPLHFGNGTRLTVT.

The chain links TRBV7-9 to TRBJ2-3, with 8 bases identical to TRBD2. CDR1 and CDR2 from the germline V gene are SEHNR and FQNEAQ (reference sequence). V lost 6 bases and J lost 4; bases outside the gene matches: 15. The CDR3 is 17 residues long. The CDR3 sequence is CASRKAGASGIADTQYF. CDR3 bases: TGTGCCAGCAGGAAAGCGGGAGCCTCGGGTATCGCAGATACGCAGTATTTT.

This clone was detected only a few times. The chain joins TRBV5-6 to TRBJ1-4; 7 nucleotides agree with TRBD1. V was clipped by 4 bases and J by 0 bases; unmatched bases: 6. CDR1 SGHDT and CDR2 YYEEEE come from the germline V gene. The CDR3 covers 16 residues. CDR3 sequence: CASSIRGGSTNEKLFF. The CDR3 bases are TGTGCCAGCAGCATCCGAGGGGGCTCAACTAATGAAAAACTGTTTTTT.

The gene calls are TRBV3-1 (or the pseudogene TRBV3-2) and TRBJ1-4; the match to TRBD1 covers 9 bases. This CDR3 is 16 amino acids long. The germline V gene has CDR1 LGHDT and CDR2 YNNKEL (reference sequence). J was trimmed by 8 bases and V by 3 bases; bases with no gene match: 10. The CDR3 protein is CASSHRKGQGDEKLFF. CDR3 bases: TGTGCCAGCAGCCACCGCAAGGGACAGGGCGACGAAAAACTGTTTTTT.

The rearrangement uses TRBV13 and TRBJ2-7; maybe TRBD1 (6 bases). Germline V gene lookup returns CDR1 PRHDT and CDR2 FYEKMQ (reference sequence). V was trimmed by 5 bases and J by 3 bases, leaving 17 bases between them. The CDR3 consists of 15 residues. In nucleotides, the CDR3 is TGTGCCAGCAGCCCAATTCCCGGGACACACTACGAGCAGTACTTC. Encoded protein: CASSPIPGTHYEQYF.

This chain connects TRBV5-1 to TRBJ2-1; D may be TRBD2 (6 bases). Germline V gene lookup returns CDR1 SGHRS and CDR2 YFSETQ. Trimming stripped 1 base from V and 6 bases from J, with 14 bases between. The CDR3 spans 15 residues. The CDR3 DNA sequence: TGCGCCAGCAGCTTGCTGCGGGACCGATCCAATGAGCAGTTCTTC. This translates into CASSLLRDRSNEQFF. The full variable domain, in which reference TRBV5-1 and TRBJ2-1 provide the parts outside the CDR3, is KAGVTQTPRYLIKTRGQQVTLSCSPISGHRSVSWYQQTPGQGLQFLFEYFSETQRNKGNFPGRFSGRQFSNSRSEMNVSTLELGDSALYLCASSLLRDRSNEQFFGPGTRLTVL.

This clone has more than one count but fewer than ten. The chain couples TRBV24-1 to TRBJ2-1, with D perhaps matching TRBD2 (6 bases). This CDR3 contains 16 residues. Germline loops: CDR1 KGHDR, CDR2 SFDVKD. The ends were cut back, 2 bases at V and 4 bases at J, with 14 bases in the middle. The CDR3 DNA follows: TGTGCCACCAGTGATTGGAAAGCGGGCGCTTACAATGAGCAGTTCTTC. This gives the protein CATSDWKAGAYNEQFF.